This T cell receptor beta chain was identified during a study of cytomegalovirus exposure and HLA in healthy donors. Study at large: A preliminary data release comprised 91 million or so unique TCRs obtained from HLA-typed donors.

Both 60 Vbeta primers and 13 Jbeta primers went into the PCR. Libraries were prepared by immunoSEQ multiplex PCR; TCRdb keeps only in-frame clonotypes and omits some of them. The repertoire has more than 50,000 clones, roughly 74% of them found once; the top ten carry around a quarter. On this clone: As yet, its antigen is unknown.

There are 14 residues in the CDR3. Germline-derived CDR1 and CDR2 are LNHDA and SQIVND (reference sequence). Trimming removed 1 base from V and 2 bases from J, with 8 bases in between. The study's findings and limits: It was reported in a later analysis that an Asian-associated ancestry cluster showed fewer N-insertions than the 666-donor mean.

The source of this sequence is a woman between 40 and 55 years old in good health and CMV-seropositive. V and J are TRBV19 and TRBJ1-2, with a possible D match to TRBD1 (6 bases). Sequenced input: PBMCs. The CDR3 region has the DNA TGTGCCAGTAGTATAGGGGGACAAAACTATGGCTACACCTTC. Translated: CASSIGGQNYGYTF.